These T cell receptor beta chains were read from a single sample in a study of T cell changes during pregnancy in multiple sclerosis. Sequencing was performed with immunoSEQ multiplex PCR; in TCRdb, only in-frame clones are kept and a portion is missing. The sample lists about 70,000 clones, about 91% seen once, with 2.3% in the top ten. Sample: peripheral blood, taken in the first trimester of pregnancy. These receptors came from a female donor with multiple sclerosis, enrolled in a pregnancy study. Each CDR3 is given with its conserved first and last residue. The D gene is left open where the match is weak. Size is stated for part of the rows, as once, few or many counts, or as a class when the clone is expanded.

v_call,j_call,d_call,clone_size,cdr3_aa,cdr3_nt
TRBV19,TRBJ1-2,TRBD1,once,CASSTGARYGYTF,TGTGCCAGTTCGACAGGGGCCCGCTATGGCTACACCTTC
TRBV9,TRBJ1-1,-,-,CASSVEGRWGETEAFF,TGTGCCAGCAGCGTAGAGGGGCGTTGGGGGGAAACTGAAGCTTTCTTT
TRBV19,TRBJ1-4,TRBD1,-,CASSITHRGQLEEKLFF,TGTGCCAGTAGTATAACCCACAGGGGGCAACTCGAAGAAAAACTGTTTTTT
TRBV11-2,TRBJ2-3,TRBD2,-,CASSPAGGVDTQYF,TGTGCCAGCAGCCCAGCGGGGGGGGTCGATACGCAGTATTTT
TRBV5-6,TRBJ1-1,-,-,CASSLGSSRTEAFF,TGTGCCAGCAGCTTGGGGAGTTCCAGAACTGAAGCTTTCTTT
TRBV27,TRBJ1-6,-,-,CASSLGARESPLHF,TGTGCCAGCAGTTTAGGGGCCAGGGAATCACCCCTCCACTTT
TRBV7-9,TRBJ2-1,TRBD1,-,CASSSHRGKDNEQFF,TGTGCCAGCAGCTCCCACAGGGGGAAAGACAATGAGCAGTTCTTC
TRBV18,TRBJ2-1,TRBD1,-,CASSPTGGYNEQFF,TGTGCCAGCTCACCGACAGGGGGGTACAATGAGCAGTTCTTC
TRBV9,TRBJ1-6,-,-,CASSVRDSENSPLHF,TGTGCCAGCAGCGTAAGGGACTCGGAAAATTCACCCCTCCACTTT
TRBV13,TRBJ1-3,-,-,CASSARAGTGNTIYF,TGTGCCAGCAGCGCCCGAGCCGGGACTGGAAACACCATATATTTT
TRBV28,TRBJ1-5,-,-,CASVIPGANQPQHF,TGTGCCAGCGTTATCCCTGGGGCGAATCAGCCCCAGCATTTT
TRBV12-5,TRBJ1-5,-,-,CASGFRVGNQPQHF,TGTGCTAGTGGTTTTCGGGTGGGTAATCAGCCCCAGCATTTT
TRBV18,TRBJ1-1,TRBD1,-,CASSSQGLGTEAFF,TGTGCCAGCTCATCACAGGGGCTGGGCACTGAAGCTTTCTTT
TRBV6-1,TRBJ2-7,-,-,CASSESTGNEQYF,TGTGCCAGCAGTGAGTCCACAGGGAACGAGCAGTACTTC
TRBV2,TRBJ2-5,TRBD2,-,CAGPQRGTRETQYF,TGTGCCGGACCGCAACGGGGGACTAGAGAGACCCAGTACTTC
TRBV6-1,TRBJ2-3,TRBD2,-,CASLSGSVPDTQYF,TGTGCCAGCCTCAGCGGGAGCGTCCCAGATACGCAGTATTTT
TRBV14,TRBJ2-7,TRBD2,-,CASSLKLSGGYEQYF,TGTGCCAGCAGCCTCAAGCTGTCGGGGGGCTACGAGCAGTACTTC
TRBV6-5,TRBJ2-2,-,-,CASRTGNTGELFF,TGTGCCAGCAGGACAGGGAACACCGGGGAGCTGTTTTTT
TRBV12-5,TRBJ1-3,-,-,CASGREDSGNTIYF,TGTGCTAGTGGCCGGGAGGACTCTGGAAACACCATATATTTT
TRBV5-5,TRBJ1-2,-,once,CASSSSDSSYGYTF,TGTGCCAGCAGCTCCTCGGACAGCAGCTATGGCTACACCTTC
TRBV10-3,TRBJ2-2,-,-,CAISGAAGANTGELFF,TGTGCCATCAGTGGGGCTGCGGGGGCCAACACCGGGGAGCTGTTTTTT
TRBV6-5,TRBJ1-6,-,-,CASTIRDQSGVLHF,TGTGCCAGCACTATAAGGGACCAGTCGGGGGTCCTCCACTTT